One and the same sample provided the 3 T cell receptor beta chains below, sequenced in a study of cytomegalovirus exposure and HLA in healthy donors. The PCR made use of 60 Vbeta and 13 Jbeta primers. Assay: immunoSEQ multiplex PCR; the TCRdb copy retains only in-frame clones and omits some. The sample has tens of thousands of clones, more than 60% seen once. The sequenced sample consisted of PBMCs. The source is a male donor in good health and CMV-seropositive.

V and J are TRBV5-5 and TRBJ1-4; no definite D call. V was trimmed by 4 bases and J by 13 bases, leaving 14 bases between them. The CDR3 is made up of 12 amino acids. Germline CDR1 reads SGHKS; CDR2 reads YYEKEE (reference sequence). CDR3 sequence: CASSQAGEGLFF. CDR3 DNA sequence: TGTGCCAGCAGCCAGGCGGGAGAGGGACTGTTTTTT.

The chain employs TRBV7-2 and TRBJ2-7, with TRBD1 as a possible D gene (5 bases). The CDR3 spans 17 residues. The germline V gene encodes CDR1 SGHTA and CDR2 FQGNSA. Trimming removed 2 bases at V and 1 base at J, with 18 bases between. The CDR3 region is CASSLQPGALLSYEQYF. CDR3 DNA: TGTGCCAGCAGCTTACAACCTGGGGCCCTCCTATCCTACGAGCAGTACTTC.

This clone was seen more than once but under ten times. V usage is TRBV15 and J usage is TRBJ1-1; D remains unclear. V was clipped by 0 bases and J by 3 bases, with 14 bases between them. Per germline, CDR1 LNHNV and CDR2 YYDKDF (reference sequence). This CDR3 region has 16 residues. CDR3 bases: TGTGCCACCAGCAGAGATTCACCCCTCCGGTACACTGAAGCTTTCTTT. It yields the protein CATSRDSPLRYTEAFF.